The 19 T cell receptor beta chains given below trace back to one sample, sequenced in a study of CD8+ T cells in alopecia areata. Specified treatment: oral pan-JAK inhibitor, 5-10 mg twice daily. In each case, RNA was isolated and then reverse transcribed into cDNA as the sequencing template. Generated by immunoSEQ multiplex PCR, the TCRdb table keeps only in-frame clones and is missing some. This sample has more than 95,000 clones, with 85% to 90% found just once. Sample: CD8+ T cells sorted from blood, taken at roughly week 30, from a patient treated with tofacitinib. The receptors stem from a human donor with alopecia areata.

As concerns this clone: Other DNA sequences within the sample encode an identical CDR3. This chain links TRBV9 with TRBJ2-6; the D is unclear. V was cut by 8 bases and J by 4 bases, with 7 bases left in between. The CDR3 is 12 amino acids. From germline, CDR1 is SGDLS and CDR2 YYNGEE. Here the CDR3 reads CASSSGANVLTF. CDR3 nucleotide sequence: TGTGCCAGTTCTTCCGGGGCCAACGTCCTGACTTTC.

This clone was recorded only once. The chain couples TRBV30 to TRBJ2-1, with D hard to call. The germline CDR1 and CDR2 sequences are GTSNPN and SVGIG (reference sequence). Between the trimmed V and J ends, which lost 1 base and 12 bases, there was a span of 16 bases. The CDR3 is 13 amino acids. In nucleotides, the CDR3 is TGTGCCTGGAGTGGGACCCTGGTAGTGCCGCAGTTCTTC. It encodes CAWSGTLVVPQFF.

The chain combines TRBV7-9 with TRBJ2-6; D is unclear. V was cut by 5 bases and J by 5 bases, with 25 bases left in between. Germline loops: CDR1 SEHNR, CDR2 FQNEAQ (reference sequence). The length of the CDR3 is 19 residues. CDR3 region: CASSLIQYHDKSRANVLTF. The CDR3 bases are TGTGCCAGCAGCCTGATCCAATACCATGACAAAAGTCGGGCCAACGTCCTGACTTTC. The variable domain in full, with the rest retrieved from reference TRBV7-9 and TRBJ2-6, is DTGVSQNPRHKITKRGQNVTFRCDPISEHNRLYWYRQTLGQGPEFLTYFQNEAQLEKSRLLSDRFSAERPKGSFSTLEIQRTEQGDSAMYLCASSLIQYHDKSRANVLTFGAGSRLTVL.

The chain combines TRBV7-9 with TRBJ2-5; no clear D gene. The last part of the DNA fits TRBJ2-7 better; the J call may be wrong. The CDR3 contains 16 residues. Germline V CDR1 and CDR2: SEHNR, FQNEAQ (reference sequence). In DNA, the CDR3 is TGTGCCAGCAGCGATCCCGGTGGGTCCGCCTCCTACGAGCAGTACTTC. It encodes CASSDPGGSASYEQYF.

The CDR3 protein is CASSLGTGSYEQYF. CDR3 bases: TGTGCCAGCAGTTTAGGGACAGGGTCCTACGAGCAGTACTTC. J is TRBJ2-7 and V is TRBV27; 9 nucleotides line up with TRBD1. The CDR3 contains 14 residues. The V gene end was trimmed by 2 bases and the J gene end by 1 base; junction bases not matched to a gene: 0. Germline V CDR1 and CDR2: MNHEY, SMNVEV (reference sequence).

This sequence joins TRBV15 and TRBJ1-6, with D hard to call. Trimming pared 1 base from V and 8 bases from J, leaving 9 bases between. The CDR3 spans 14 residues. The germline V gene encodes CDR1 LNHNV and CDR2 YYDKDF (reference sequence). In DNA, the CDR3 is TGTGCCACCAGCAGAGTGGGGAAAGATTCACCCCTCCACTTT. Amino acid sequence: CATSRVGKDSPLHF.

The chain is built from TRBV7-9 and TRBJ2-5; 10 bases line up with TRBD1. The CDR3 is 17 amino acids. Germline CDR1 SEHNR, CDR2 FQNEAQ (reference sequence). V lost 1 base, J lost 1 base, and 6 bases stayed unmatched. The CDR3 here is CASSLGDRGKIQETQYF. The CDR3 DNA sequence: TGTGCCAGCAGCTTAGGGGACAGGGGAAAGATCCAAGAGACCCAGTACTTC.

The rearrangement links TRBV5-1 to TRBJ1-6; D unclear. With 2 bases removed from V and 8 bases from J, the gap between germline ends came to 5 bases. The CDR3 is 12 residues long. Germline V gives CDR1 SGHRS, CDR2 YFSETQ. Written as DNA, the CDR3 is TGCGCCAGCAGCTTTGGGTATTCACCCCTCCACTTT. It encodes CASSFGYSPLHF.

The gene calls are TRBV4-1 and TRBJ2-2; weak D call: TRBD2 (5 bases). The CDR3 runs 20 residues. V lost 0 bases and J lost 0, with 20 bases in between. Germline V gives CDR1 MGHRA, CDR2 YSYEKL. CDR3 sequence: CASSQDLYVGSVANTGELFF. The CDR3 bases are TGCGCCAGCAGCCAAGATCTATATGTGGGGAGCGTCGCGAACACCGGGGAGCTGTTTTTT.

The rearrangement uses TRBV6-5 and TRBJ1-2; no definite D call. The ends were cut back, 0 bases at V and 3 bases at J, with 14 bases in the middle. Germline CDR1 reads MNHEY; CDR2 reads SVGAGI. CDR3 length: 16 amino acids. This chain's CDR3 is CASSYSSGEVDYGYTF. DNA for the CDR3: TGTGCCAGCAGTTACTCGTCGGGCGAGGTCGACTATGGCTACACCTTC.

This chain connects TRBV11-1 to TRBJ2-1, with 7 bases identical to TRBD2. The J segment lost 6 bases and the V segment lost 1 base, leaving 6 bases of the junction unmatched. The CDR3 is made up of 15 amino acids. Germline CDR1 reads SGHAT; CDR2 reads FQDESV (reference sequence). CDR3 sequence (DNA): TGTGCCAGCAGCTTAGTGGATACTAGCGCCAATGAGCAGTTCTTC. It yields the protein CASSLVDTSANEQFF. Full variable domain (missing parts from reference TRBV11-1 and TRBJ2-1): EAEVAQSPRYKITEKSQAVAFWCDPISGHATLYWYRQILGQGPELLVQFQDESVVDDSQLPKDRFSAERLKGVDSTLKIQPAELGDSAMYLCASSLVDTSANEQFFGPGTRLTVL.

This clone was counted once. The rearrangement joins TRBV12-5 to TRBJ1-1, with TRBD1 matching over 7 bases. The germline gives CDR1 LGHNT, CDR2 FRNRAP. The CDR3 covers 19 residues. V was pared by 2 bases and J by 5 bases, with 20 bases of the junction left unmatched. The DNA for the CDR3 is TGTGCTAGTGGTTTGAAAGGGGGCGAAACACACGCCCAGTGGACTGAAGCTTTCTTT. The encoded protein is CASGLKGGETHAQWTEAFF.

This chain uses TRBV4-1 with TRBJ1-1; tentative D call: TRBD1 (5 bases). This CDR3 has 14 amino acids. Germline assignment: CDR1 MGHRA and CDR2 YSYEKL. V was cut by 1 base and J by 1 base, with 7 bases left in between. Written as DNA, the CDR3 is TGCGCCAGCAGCCAAGGGGGGTGGAACACTGAAGCTTTCTTT. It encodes CASSQGGWNTEAFF.

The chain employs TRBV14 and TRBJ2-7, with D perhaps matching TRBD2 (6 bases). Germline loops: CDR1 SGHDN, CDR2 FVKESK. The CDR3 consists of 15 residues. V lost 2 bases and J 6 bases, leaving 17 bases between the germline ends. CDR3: CASSQKGRDPSEQYF. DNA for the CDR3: TGTGCCAGCAGCCAAAAGGGGCGGGACCCCTCCGAGCAGTACTTC.

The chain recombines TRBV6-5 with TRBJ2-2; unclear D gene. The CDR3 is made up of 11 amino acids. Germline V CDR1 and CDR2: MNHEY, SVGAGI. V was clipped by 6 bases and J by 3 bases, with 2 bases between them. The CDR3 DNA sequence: TGTGCCAGCAGCGACACCGGGGAGCTGTTTTTT. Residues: CASSDTGELFF.

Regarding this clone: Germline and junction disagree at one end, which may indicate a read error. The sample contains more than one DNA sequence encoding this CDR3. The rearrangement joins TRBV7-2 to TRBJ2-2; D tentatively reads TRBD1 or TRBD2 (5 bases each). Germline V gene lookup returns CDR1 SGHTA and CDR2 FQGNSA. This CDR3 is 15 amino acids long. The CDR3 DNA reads TGTGCCAGCAGCTTTGGCAGGGTGGCCACCGGGGAGCTATTTTTT. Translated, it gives CASSFGRVATGELFF.

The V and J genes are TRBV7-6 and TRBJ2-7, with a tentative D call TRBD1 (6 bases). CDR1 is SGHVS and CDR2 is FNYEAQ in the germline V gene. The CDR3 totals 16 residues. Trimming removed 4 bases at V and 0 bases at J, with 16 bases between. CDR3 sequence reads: CASSSSQGLSSYEQYF. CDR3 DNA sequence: TGTGCCAGCAGCTCCTCACAGGGCCTTAGCTCCTACGAGCAGTACTTC. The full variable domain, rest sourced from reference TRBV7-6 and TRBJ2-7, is GAGVSQSPRYKVTKRGQDVALRCDPISGHVSLYWYRQALGQGPEFLTYFNYEAQQDKSGLPNDRFSAERPEGSISTLTIQRTEQRDSAMYRCASSSSQGLSSYEQYFGPGTRLTVT.

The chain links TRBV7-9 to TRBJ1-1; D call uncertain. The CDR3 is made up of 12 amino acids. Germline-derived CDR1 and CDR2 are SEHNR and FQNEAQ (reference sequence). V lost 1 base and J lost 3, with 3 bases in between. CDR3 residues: CASSLVDTEAFF. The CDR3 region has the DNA TGTGCCAGCAGCTTAGTCGACACTGAAGCTTTCTTT.

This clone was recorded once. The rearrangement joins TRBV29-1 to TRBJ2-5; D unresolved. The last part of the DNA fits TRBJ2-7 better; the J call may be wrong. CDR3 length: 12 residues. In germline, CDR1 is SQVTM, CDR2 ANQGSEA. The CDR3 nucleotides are TGCAGCGTTGGCTGGACCCTCTACGAGCAGTACTTC. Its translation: CSVGWTLYEQYF.